These T cell receptor beta chains were read from a single sample in a study of OX40 agonist ivuxolimab in advanced cancers. Only in-frame clones appear in the TCRdb table, and some are missing; sequencing was by immunoSEQ multiplex PCR. The sample consists of around 62,000 clones, 75% to 85% of them appearing once. This material consisted of CD4+ or CD8+ T cells sorted from blood, taken in a trial of the OX40 agonist ivuxolimab. Source of these receptors: an adult with an advanced solid tumor such as melanoma, head and neck, liver or kidney cancer. CDR3s include the opening cysteine and the closing phenylalanine or tryptophan. A D gene is named only where the DNA matches it firmly. The size entry is marked missing in some rows and otherwise reads once, few, many or a size class.

D | J | V | size | DNA | CDR3
. | TRBJ1-4 | TRBV11-2 | few | TGTGCCAGCAGCTTAGGAATGGGGAATGAAAAACTGTTTTTT | CASSLGMGNEKLFF
. | TRBJ1-5 | TRBV2 | once | TGTGCCAGCAACCTTTGGGCAGGGAACAATCAGCCCCAGCATTTT | CASNLWAGNNQPQHF
TRBD1 | TRBJ1-2 | TRBV10-3 | . | TGTGCCATCAGTGATGCCGGGACAGGGGTTCGGTATGGCTACACCTTC | CAISDAGTGVRYGYTF
. | TRBJ2-1 | TRBV6-5 | . | TGTGCCAGCAGTTACTCGAAAGGGAGCTCCTACAATGAGCAGTTCTTC | CASSYSKGSSYNEQFF
. | TRBJ2-2 | TRBV28 | . | TGTGCCAGCAGAAAGGGGGCCGGGGAGCTGTTTTTT | CASRKGAGELFF
. | TRBJ2-7 | TRBV6-5 | . | TGTGCCAGCGCTGCAGGGAGCTCCTACGAGCAGTACTTC | CASAAGSSYEQYF
. | TRBJ2-5 | TRBV5-1 | . | TGCGCCAGCAGCTTGTCTACGACGGGACAAGAGACCCAGTACTTC | CASSLSTTGQETQYF
TRBD1 | TRBJ1-6 | TRBV9 | . | TGTGCCAGCAGCGGGGGGACAGGGGATAATTCACCCCTCCACTTT | CASSGGTGDNSPLHF
. | TRBJ1-4 | TRBV10-3 | . | TGTGCCATCAACGGAAGAACACAGGGACTGCTCAACCGGTATGAAAAACTGTTTTTT | CAINGRTQGLLNRYEKLFF
. | TRBJ1-2 | TRBV6-1 | . | TGTGCCAGCAGTTATGACTATGGCTACACCTTC | CASSYDYGYTF
. | TRBJ2-3 | TRBV5-1 | . | TGCGCCAGCAGCTTGGCGCCAGGTAGAGGCACAGATACGCAGTATTTT | CASSLAPGRGTDTQYF
TRBD1 | TRBJ1-1 | TRBV19 | few | TGTGCCAGTAGTTTGACAGGGGCCCCCTCTGCGGCTTTCTTT | CASSLTGAPSAAFF
TRBD1 | TRBJ1-1 | TRBV6-5 | . | TGTGCCAGCAGCCCCTCCCGACAGGGGTCCACTGAAGCTTTCTTT | CASSPSRQGSTEAFF
. | TRBJ2-2 | TRBV7-8 | . | TGTGCCAGCAGCTTATCGGGGCCCGGGGAGCTGTTTTTT | CASSLSGPGELFF
TRBD1 | TRBJ1-3 | TRBV19 | . | TGTGCCAGTACCAGGAAACGCGAGGGGACAGAGCTTGGAAACACCATATATTTT | CASTRKREGTELGNTIYF
TRBD2 | TRBJ2-5 | TRBV7-6 | few | TGTGCCAGCAGCTTAGTGGGACTAGCGTCTGAGACCCAGTACTTC | CASSLVGLASETQYF
TRBD1 | TRBJ1-2 | TRBV29-1 | . | TGCAGCGTACGGGACAGGGGGAACTATGGCTACACCTTC | CSVRDRGNYGYTF
. | TRBJ2-2 | TRBV14 | . | TGTGCCAGCAGCCAGCAGCAGACCGGGGAGCTGTTTTTT | CASSQQQTGELFF
. | TRBJ2-3 | TRBV9 | once | TGTGCCAGCAGCGTCGGGGGCCCCCCAGATACGCAGTATTTT | CASSVGGPPDTQYF
. | TRBJ1-5 | TRBV6-5 | . | TGTGCCAGCAGTTCGGGGGCTAGGGCCCAGCATTTT | CASSSGARAQHF
. | TRBJ2-1 | TRBV4-3 | . | TGCGCCAGCAGCCAAGATCTAGATCGGGAGGAGACAGGGGCTATGGATGAGCAGTTCTTC | CASSQDLDREETGAMDEQFF
TRBD2 | TRBJ2-3 | TRBV2 | . | TGTGCCAGCAATCCGGGACTAGGCACAGATACGCAGTATTTT | CASNPGLGTDTQYF
. | TRBJ1-2 | TRBV9 | once | TGTGCCAGCAGCCCCCAGGACGGAAACTATGGCTACACCTTC | CASSPQDGNYGYTF
. | TRBJ1-6 | TRBV4-2 | . | TGTGCCAGCAGCCAAGAAAGGAACAGAAATTCACCCCTCCACTTT | CASSQERNRNSPLHF
. | TRBJ2-7 | TRBV7-3 | . | TGTGCCAGCAGCTTAGACAGGAGCTCCTACGAGCAGTACTTC | CASSLDRSSYEQYF
. | TRBJ1-2 | TRBV11-2 | once | TGTGCCAGCAGCTTAGCTGTCGGGGGCTATGGCTACACCTTC | CASSLAVGGYGYTF
. | TRBJ1-2 | TRBV19 | . | TGTGCCAGTAGTGAAGTGTTTCGGGACATCTATGGCTACACCTTC | CASSEVFRDIYGYTF
. | TRBJ1-1 | TRBV6-5 | . | TGTGCCAGCAGTTTTCAGGGAAACACTGAAGCTTTCTTT | CASSFQGNTEAFF
. | TRBJ1-5 | TRBV6-1 | . | TGTGCCAGCAGTGACGCCGGGACACGGCCCCAGCATTTT | CASSDAGTRPQHF
TRBD1 | TRBJ2-7 | TRBV29-1 | . | TGCAGCGCCGGAGGCGGGACAGGGGCCGACGAGCAGTACTTC | CSAGGGTGADEQYF
. | TRBJ2-5 | TRBV10-2 | . | TGCGCCAGCAGTGAGTCACGGGGGGCCCAAGAGACCCAGTACTTC | CASSESRGAQETQYF
TRBD2 | TRBJ2-7 | TRBV7-2 | few | TGTGCCAGCAGCTTTCTAGCGGGGGGAGATTATGAGCAGTACTTC | CASSFLAGGDYEQYF
. | TRBJ1-1 | TRBV6-1 | . | TGTGCCAGCAGGCAGGGCTGGGGACCGAACACTGAAGCTTTCTTT | CASRQGWGPNTEAFF
TRBD1 | TRBJ1-3 | TRBV5-4 | . | TGTGCCAGCAGCTTGGAAACAGGGGTGGACACCATATATTTT | CASSLETGVDTIYF
TRBD1 | TRBJ2-5 | TRBV11-2 | . | TGTGCCAGCAGCTCCGGGGACAGGGCACAAGAGACCCAGTACTTC | CASSSGDRAQETQYF
. | TRBJ1-1 | TRBV6-5 | . | TGTGCCAGCAGTCGTACAGGGACGACTGAAGCTTTCTTT | CASSRTGTTEAFF
TRBD2 | TRBJ2-1 | TRBV5-1 | once | TGCGCCAGCATCGAAATAGCGGGGGGGCCTTTAAGTGAGCAGTTCTTC | CASIEIAGGPLSEQFF
TRBD1 | TRBJ2-7 | TRBV2 | . | TGTGCCAGCAGGGTACAGGGGGCGAATTCCTACGAGCAGTACTTC | CASRVQGANSYEQYF
TRBD1 | TRBJ2-5 | TRBV19 | . | TGTGCCAGTAGTCCCCTGGGACAGGGGGGAGAGACCCAGTACTTC | CASSPLGQGGETQYF
. | TRBJ2-5 | TRBV28 | . | TGTGCCAGCAGTTTATACATGGGGACAGTTCTCTCGGGGGGGGTCCGACAAGAGACCCAGTACTTC | CASSLYMGTVLSGGVRQETQYF
. | TRBJ1-2 | TRBV9 | once | TGTGCCAGCAGCCGTGGGCCTTTGGACTATGGCTACACCTTC | CASSRGPLDYGYTF
. | TRBJ1-3 | TRBV19 | . | TGTGCCAGTAGTATAGGACCCGTCTCTGGAAACACCATATATTTT | CASSIGPVSGNTIYF
. | TRBJ2-7 | TRBV29-1 | . | TGCAGCGTTGGTGGTAGGGAATTCATTGGATACGAGCAGTACTTC | CSVGGREFIGYEQYF
TRBD1 | TRBJ1-4 | TRBV6-1 | . | TGTGCCAGCAGAACCCCGACAGGGTTGAATGAAAAACTGTTTTTT | CASRTPTGLNEKLFF
. | TRBJ1-2 | TRBV19 | . | TGTGCCAGTAGTACCAAAGCGACAGACTCCCGGCCCCTCTATGGCTACACCTTC | CASSTKATDSRPLYGYTF
. | TRBJ1-2 | TRBV28 | . | TGTGCCAGCAGTCCCGGGGGGGCCACTAACTATGGCTACACCTTC | CASSPGGATNYGYTF
TRBD1 | TRBJ1-2 | TRBV11-1 | . | TGTGCCAGCAGCTTAGGGAACAGGGGGATCTCCTATGGCTACACCTTC | CASSLGNRGISYGYTF
. | TRBJ1-1 | TRBV19 | . | TGTGCCAGTAGTATGGCAGGTATCAACACTGAAGCTTTCTTT | CASSMAGINTEAFF
TRBD1 | TRBJ1-2 | TRBV10-3 | . | TGTGCCATCAGTCGACAGGGGTATGGCTACACCTTC | CAISRQGYGYTF
TRBD2 | TRBJ2-3 | TRBV28 | . | TGTGCCAGCAGTGACGGGGGGGACAGCACAGATACGCAGTATTTT | CASSDGGDSTDTQYF
. | TRBJ2-5 | TRBV19 | . | TGTGCCAGTAGTACGGCTGCAACCCGGGGAGAGACCCAGTACTTC | CASSTAATRGETQYF
. | TRBJ1-1 | TRBV29-1 | . | TGCAGCGCCAAAAGGGCAGGGTCGGGTGAAGCTTTCTTT | CSAKRAGSGEAFF
. | TRBJ2-3 | TRBV2 | . | TGTGCCAGCAGCGGGCCCGACTGGGGCACAGATACGCAGTATTTT | CASSGPDWGTDTQYF